The 19 T cell receptor beta chains listed next were all sequenced from one sample in a study of tumor-infiltrating lymphocytes in primary liver carcinoma. Unsorted bulk tissue, about 17-33 mg of it, served as the source for co-extraction of RNA and DNA. With a constant-region primer, TCR beta cDNA was made from approximately 510 ng of total RNA. ARM-PCR, slightly modified, supplied the TCR beta libraries through three nested multiplex PCR rounds. Researchers ran the first two PCR rounds for roughly 11 cycles each with TRBV1-TRBV30 forward primers and a C-beta reverse primer. TCRdb analysed the multiplex PCR reads with MiXCR anew, one entry per CDR3 protein. The table records some 20,000 distinct CDR3 sequences, around 79% of them present only once. The sample consisted of liver tumor tissue from sampling region 4. Subset of the sample: tumor region T4, right-lateral pole. The receptor source for this set is a woman younger than 45 with primary liver carcinoma and hepatitis B virus infection.

In the case of this clonotype: The junction does not match germline at one end; this may be a read error. The chain is built from TRBV4-3 and TRBJ2-2; 10 nucleotides line up with TRBD2. The CDR3 loop spans 15 amino acids. Germline CDR1 and CDR2: LGHNA and YSLEER. CDR3 DNA: TGCGTCAGCAGCCCGGGACTAGCGCTCACCTGGGAGCTGCTTTTT. Translated, it gives CVSSPGLALTWELLF.

About this clonotype: Since the CDR3 does not end with the conserved phenylalanine or tryptophan, this likely comes from a read error. Because the CDR3's place on the DNA is in doubt, the DNA is left out and the CDR3 is given as listed by TCRdb. This chain links TRBV29-1 with TRBJ1-2; TRBD1 is the table's D call, not checked against the DNA. CDR1 is SQVTM and CDR2 is ANQGSEA in the germline V gene. Termini included, the CDR3 measures 12 amino acids. CDR3: CSVSGRPYGCTI.

The table lists this clonotype with many counts. The V and J genes are TRBV18 and TRBJ1-1; 10 nucleotides align to TRBD1. Looked up from germline, CDR1 is KGHSH and CDR2 is LQKENI. The CDR3 is made up of 15 amino acids. V gave up 6 bases and J gave up 5 bases; unmatched junction bases: 9. The CDR3 protein is CASSLRVDRGTEAFF. The DNA for the CDR3 is TGTGCCAGCTCCCTGCGGGTGGACAGGGGGACTGAAGCTTTCTTT.

This clonotype has only one observation. One end of the junction fails to match germline, which may point to a read error. The rearrangement uses TRBV11-2 and TRBJ2-3; the D call may be TRBD1 or TRBD2 (5 bases each). Germline CDR1 SGHAT, CDR2 FQNNGV. The CDR3 sequence is 15 residues long. The CDR3 sequence: CAGRLPGHFTDTQYF. In DNA, the CDR3 is TGTGCCGGCAGACTACCAGGACACTTCACAGATACGCAGTATTTT.

A few counts support this clonotype. The germline gene is not matched at one end of the junction; a read error may be the cause. This chain links TRBV4-2 with TRBJ2-1, with TRBD2 matching over 8 bases. This CDR3 spans 17 amino acids. CDR1 is LGHNA, CDR2 YNFKEQ, per germline. CDR3 in amino acids: CARSQDIGAGVNNEQFF. The DNA for the CDR3 is TGTGCCAGGAGTCAAGATATCGGAGCGGGAGTGAACAATGAGCAGTTCTTT.

This clonotype was picked up one time. One end of the junction is discordant with germline, which a read error may explain. This chain connects TRBV11-2 to TRBJ2-7; D is possibly TRBD2 (5 bases). This CDR3 region has 13 residues. Germline lookup yields CDR1 SGHAT and CDR2 FQNNGV. In DNA form, the CDR3 reads TGTGCCAGCAGCCCCGGGAACGCGTACGAGCAGTATTTC. It translates to CASSPGNAYEQYF. The full variable domain, its missing parts supplied by reference TRBV11-2 and TRBJ2-7, is EAGVAQSPRYKIIEKRQSVAFWCNPISGHATLYWYQQILGQGPKLLIQFQNNGVVDDSQLPKDRFSAERLKGVDSTLKIQPAKLEDSAVYLCASSPGNAYEQYFGPGTRLTVT.

Points on this clonotype: The final CDR3 position lacks the conserved phenylalanine or tryptophan, pointing to a likely read error. The chain couples TRBV7-2 to TRBJ2-5, with 8 bases identical to TRBD2. The CDR3 extends over 14 amino acids. CDR1 and CDR2 from the germline V gene are SGHTA and FQGNSA. For the CDR3, the DNA is TGTGCCAGCAGTTTAGCGGGGAGGTCTGAGACCCAGTACTTA. Protein sequence: CASSLAGRSETQYL.

This clonotype appeared a few times. This could be a read error, since a much larger clone is one nucleotide away. The chain is built from TRBV11-2 and TRBJ1-4; D possibly corresponds to TRBD1 (5 bases). Germline V CDR1 and CDR2: SGHAT, FQNNGV. CDR3 length: 11 amino acids. CDR3 coding DNA: TGTGCCAGCCCCTGGGGGGGAAAACTGTCTTTT. Its protein is CASPWGGKLSF.

The chain joins TRBV5-6 to TRBJ1-1; D ambiguous. The CDR3 covers 15 residues. Germline V gene data show CDR1 as SGHDT and CDR2 as YYEEEE. V lost 4 bases, J lost 4 bases, and 17 bases lay in between. This chain's CDR3 is CASSMVGKVCTEAFF. The CDR3, as DNA: TGTGCCAGCAGCATGGTGGGGAAGGTGTGCACTGAAGCTTTCTTT.

About this clonotype itself: The junction and the germline gene differ at one end; a read error may be behind it. The rearrangement links TRBV4-2 to TRBJ1-4, with D unresolved. From germline, CDR1 is LGHNA and CDR2 YNFKEQ. The CDR3 is 12 amino acids. The CDR3 region is CASSHDRKKPFF. CDR3 nucleotide sequence: TGTGCCAGCAGCCATGATAGGAAAAAACCGTTTTTT.

As to this clonotype: A junction end diverges from the germline sequence, so it may reflect a read error. This chain joins TRBV4-1 and TRBJ2-1; TRBD2 might be the D (5 bases). The CDR3 runs to 15 residues. The germline CDR1 and CDR2 sequences are MGHRA and YSYEKL. Written as DNA, the CDR3 is TGTGCCGGCAGCCAAGATGGTCTAGTGAGGGATGAGCAGTTCTTC. It translates to CAGSQDGLVRDEQFF.

Note on this clonotype: Since a much larger clone is just one base distant, this may be a read error. V and J are TRBV7-6 and TRBJ2-3, with TRBD1 matching over 8 bases. V dropped 5 bases and J dropped 5; count of bases not matched to a gene: 3. The germline V gene encodes CDR1 SGHVS and CDR2 FNYEAQ. The CDR3 has 13 residues. The CDR3 DNA reads TGTGCCAGCAGCCCCGACAGGGGAGATACGCAGTATTTT. Translating gives CASSPDRGDTQYF.

The V and J genes are TRBV10-3 and TRBJ2-1; maybe TRBD1 (5 bases). V lost 5 bases and J 12 bases, leaving 20 bases between the germline ends. The CDR3 extends over 14 amino acids. Germline loops: CDR1 ENHRY, CDR2 SYGVKD. The CDR3 DNA is TGTGCCATCAGTCCAACGGCGGCCAGGGATGTGCAGTTCTTC. It specifies CAISPTAARDVQFF.

V usage is TRBV4-3 and J usage is TRBJ2-3; D is undetermined. V lost 6 bases to trimming and J lost 7 bases, with 29 bases between them. The CDR3 spans 18 residues. Germline loops: CDR1 LGHNA, CDR2 YSLEER. The CDR3 bases are TGCGCCAGCAGTCAGTCGATCTGGCTGGGTGATCCCGATTATACGCAGTATTTT. Its protein product is CASSQSIWLGDPDYTQYF.

As regards this clonotype: The CDR3 ends on some other residue instead of the conserved phenylalanine or tryptophan, so this is likely a read error. The chain uses TRBV11-3 and TRBJ2-1; TRBD2 matches at 8 bases. The CDR3 spans 13 residues. Germline lookup yields CDR1 SGHNT and CDR2 YENEEA. The CDR3 region is CVGASGCGNEQFL. The CDR3 DNA follows: TGTGTCGGCGCTAGCGGGTGTGGGAATGAGCAGTTCCTC.

Points on this clonotype: This CDR3 fails to terminate in the conserved phenylalanine or tryptophan, so it likely reflects a read error. The genes are TRBV11-2 and TRBJ1-2; D possibly corresponds to TRBD1 (6 bases). The length of the CDR3 is 13 residues. The germline V and J ends were trimmed by 7 bases and 8 bases, with 17 bases remaining between them. The germline V gene has CDR1 SGHAT and CDR2 FQNNGV. The DNA of the CDR3 is TGTGCCAGCACTCAAGGGGGGGCTGGAGGCTACACCGTC. Protein product: CASTQGGAGGYTV.

This clonotype was detected many times. The gene calls are TRBV28 and TRBJ1-3; no firm D call. The CDR3 length is 14 residues. The V gene lost 3 bases and the J gene lost 4 bases, with 10 bases spanning the gap. Germline-derived CDR1 and CDR2 are MDHEN and SYDVKM. The CDR3 DNA sequence: TGTGCCAGCAGTTTGAGAGGTTCCGGAAACACCATATATTTT. This sequence encodes CASSLRGSGNTIYF. The full variable domain, rest sourced from reference TRBV28 and TRBJ1-3, is DVKVTQSSRYLVKRTGEKVFLECVQDMDHENMFWYRQDPGLGLRLIYFSYDVKMKEKGDIPEGYSVSREKKERFSLILESASTNQTSMYLCASSLRGSGNTIYFGEGSWLTVV.

Notes on this clonotype: A read error may account for a junction end that differs from germline. The chain employs TRBV5-6 and TRBJ2-7; 8 bases align to TRBD1. In germline, CDR1 is SGHDT, CDR2 YYEEEE. The CDR3 is 13 amino acids. For the CDR3, the DNA is TGTGACAGCAGCATACGGACAGGGCTATCGCTGTACTTC. As protein: CDSSIRTGLSLYF.

Turning to this clonotype: Compared with germline, one end of the junction differs, possibly owing to a read error. V usage is TRBV29-1 and J usage is TRBJ2-2; 12 bases fit TRBD2. The germline CDR1 and CDR2 sequences are SQVTM and ANQGSEA. The CDR3 loop spans 17 amino acids. The CDR3 sequence is CNVAGTSGRPNTGEPFF. The CDR3, as DNA: TGCAACGTTGCGGGTACTAGCGGGAGGCCGAACACCGGGGAGCCGTTTTTT.